The 15 T cell receptor beta chains below come from one sample, sequenced in a study of blood T cells in healthy people across ages. Together with a sample-barcoded 5' primer, a J-beta primer mix was included in a second PCR lasting about 7 to 12 cycles. TCRdb reprocessed the 5' RACE reads via MiXCR and lists one record per CDR3 protein. The table shows hundreds of thousands of distinct CDR3 sequences, with approximately 31% occurring only once. The source material was blood. Source of these receptors: a woman older than 75 in good health.

V gene TRBV6-1 combines with J gene TRBJ2-7, with 7 positions matching TRBD1. Germline CDR1 is MNHNS and CDR2 is SASEGT. V trimming: 2 bases; J trimming: 1 base; junction bases outside the gene matches: 5. The length of the CDR3 is 15 residues. This CDR3 is CASSESATGSYEQYF. Here the CDR3 DNA reads TGTGCCAGCAGTGAATCGGCGACAGGGTCCTACGAGCAGTACTTC.

Only one count was recorded for this clonotype. One junction end does not reproduce the germline sequence, and a read error may be involved. The gene calls are TRBV7-2 and TRBJ2-1; TRBD1 agrees at 9 bases. CDR3 length: 16 residues. CDR1 and CDR2 from the germline V gene are SGHTA and FQGNSA. The CDR3 sequence is CASSLNGGQGRGEQGF. CDR3 nucleotides: TGTGCCAGCAGCTTGAATGGGGGACAGGGAAGGGGTGAGCAGGGCTTC.

This clonotype turned up a few times. V and J are TRBV12-3 or TRBV12-4 and TRBJ1-5, with a tentative D call TRBD1 (6 bases). The CDR3 covers 15 residues. Trimming removed 7 bases at V and 0 bases at J, with 13 bases between. This CDR3 reads CASTLGQISNQPQHF. The CDR3 DNA reads TGTGCCAGCACCCTAGGACAGATTAGCAATCAGCCCCAGCATTTT.

As concerns this clonotype: The CDR3 does not close with the conserved phenylalanine or tryptophan, likely indicating a read error. The CDR3 protein is CASSFRGSNTEAFL. The CDR3 DNA follows: TGTGCCAGCAGCTTCAGGGGGTCGAACACTGAAGCTTTCTTG. The chain employs TRBV7-9 and TRBJ1-1; 7 bases line up with TRBD1. The CDR3 runs 14 residues. Per germline, CDR1 SEHNR and CDR2 FQNEAQ (reference sequence). V trimming: 3 bases; J trimming: 1 base; junction bases outside the gene matches: 2.

This clonotype came up many times. This chain connects TRBV20-1 to TRBJ2-4; 12 bases align to TRBD2. Germline-derived CDR1 and CDR2 are DFQATT and SNEGSKA (reference sequence). Unmatched junction bases numbered 2, after V lost 2 bases and J lost 0 bases. CDR3 length: 16 residues. CDR3: CSARLAGGLAKNIQYF. The CDR3 nucleotides are TGCAGTGCTAGACTAGCGGGGGGGTTAGCCAAAAACATTCAGTACTTC.

Concerning this clonotype: A much bigger clone sits one base away, suggesting this may be a read error. The gene calls are TRBV2 and TRBJ1-5, with no clear D. Germline values: CDR1 SNHLY, CDR2 FYNNEI. The CDR3 runs to 14 residues. This CDR3 reads CASRGEGYNPPQHF. In DNA, the CDR3 is TGTGCCAGCAGGGGAGAGGGATACAATCCGCCCCAGCATTTT.

This clonotype was picked up a small number of times. The rearrangement links TRBV29-1 to TRBJ1-1; D perhaps matches TRBD1 (6 bases). There are 14 residues in the CDR3. From germline, CDR1 is SQVTM and CDR2 ANQGSEA. V was pared by 2 bases and J by 0 bases, with 10 bases between. As DNA, the CDR3 is TGCAGCGTTGAAACAGGGAGAATGAACACTGAAGCTTTCTTT. It encodes CSVETGRMNTEAFF.

In this sample, this clonotype turned up many times. The V gene is TRBV6-1, the J gene TRBJ2-7; the D gene is possibly TRBD2 (5 bases). V lost 5 bases and J lost 7, with 15 bases in between. Germline lookup yields CDR1 MNHNS and CDR2 SASEGT. CDR3 length: 13 amino acids. The CDR3 DNA sequence: TGTGCCAGCAGTTTGTCTGGAGGTGAGGAGCAGTACTTC. Translation: CASSLSGGEEQYF.

This chain links TRBV7-9 with TRBJ2-5; the D gene is possibly TRBD1 (6 bases). Trimming removed 7 bases at V and 5 bases at J, with 23 bases between. CDR3 size: 16 residues. Germline lookup yields CDR1 SEHNR and CDR2 FQNEAQ (reference sequence). The CDR3 here is CASTPTGTPIGETQYF. The DNA of the CDR3 is TGTGCCAGCACTCCCACGGGGACACCAATTGGGGAGACCCAGTACTTC.

This clonotype was observed at least ten times. The chain combines TRBV20-1 with TRBJ2-7; D unresolved. Trimming pared 6 bases from V and 4 bases from J, leaving 10 bases between. The CDR3 spans 11 residues. CDR1 is DFQATT, CDR2 SNEGSKA, per germline (reference sequence). DNA for the CDR3: TGCAGTGCCCTTGAAGAATACGAGCAGTACTTC. Residues: CSALEEYEQYF.

As for this clonotype: A much larger clone differs from this one at a single base, so this may be a read error. The chain uses TRBV30 and TRBJ1-2; D is unclear. V was clipped by 3 bases and J by 2 bases, with 10 bases between them. The germline CDR1 and CDR2 sequences are GTSNPN and SVGIG (reference sequence). The CDR3 length is 13 residues. Written as DNA, the CDR3 is TGTGCCTGGAGCGCAATGGAGAACTATGGCTACACCTTC. Protein sequence: CAWSAMENYGYTF.

The sample holds a few counts of this clonotype. This chain links TRBV27 with TRBJ2-1; D is uncertain. This CDR3 comprises 13 residues. Between the trimmed V and J ends, which lost 6 bases and 8 bases, there was a span of 14 bases. Looked up from germline, CDR1 is MNHEY and CDR2 is SMNVEV (reference sequence). The CDR3 protein is CASSSSPIHEQFF. The CDR3 DNA reads TGTGCCAGCAGCTCCTCCCCGATACATGAGCAGTTCTTC.

In this sample, this clonotype turned up many times. The gene calls are TRBV19 and TRBJ2-5, with 8 nucleotides matching TRBD1. Trimming cost V 4 bases and J 1 base; bases outside gene matches: 2. Germline lookup yields CDR1 LNHDA and CDR2 SQIVND (reference sequence). This CDR3 has 14 amino acids. The CDR3 DNA follows: TGTGCCAGTAGTAATGACAGGGGCCAAGAGACCCAGTACTTC. This encodes CASSNDRGQETQYF.

This clonotype was observed at least ten times. V gene TRBV3-1 combines with J gene TRBJ2-7; D gene unclear. CDR3 length: 15 amino acids. The germline V gene encodes CDR1 LGHDT and CDR2 YNNKEL (reference sequence). Trimming took off 2 bases at V and 1 base at J, with 12 bases between the two ends. The CDR3 coding sequence is TGTGCCAGCAGCCAAAAGGGCCTCCGGTCCTACGAGCAGTACTTC. As protein: CASSQKGLRSYEQYF.

Many counts were recorded for this clonotype. This sequence joins TRBV11-2 and TRBJ2-3; a weak D match, TRBD2 (6 bases). Trimming pared 6 bases from V and 0 bases from J, leaving 19 bases between. Germline values: CDR1 SGHAT, CDR2 FQNNGV. This CDR3 has 17 residues. The CDR3 bases are TGTGCCAGCAGGTACCTGGGAGGCAGCACTAGCACAGATACGCAGTATTTT. Protein product: CASRYLGGSTSTDTQYF. Drawing the rest from reference TRBV11-2 and TRBJ2-3, the complete variable domain is EAGVAQSPRYKIIEKRQSVAFWCNPISGHATLYWYQQILGQGPKLLIQFQNNGVVDDSQLPKDRFSAERLKGVDSTLKIQPAKLEDSAVYLCASRYLGGSTSTDTQYFGPGTRLTVL.